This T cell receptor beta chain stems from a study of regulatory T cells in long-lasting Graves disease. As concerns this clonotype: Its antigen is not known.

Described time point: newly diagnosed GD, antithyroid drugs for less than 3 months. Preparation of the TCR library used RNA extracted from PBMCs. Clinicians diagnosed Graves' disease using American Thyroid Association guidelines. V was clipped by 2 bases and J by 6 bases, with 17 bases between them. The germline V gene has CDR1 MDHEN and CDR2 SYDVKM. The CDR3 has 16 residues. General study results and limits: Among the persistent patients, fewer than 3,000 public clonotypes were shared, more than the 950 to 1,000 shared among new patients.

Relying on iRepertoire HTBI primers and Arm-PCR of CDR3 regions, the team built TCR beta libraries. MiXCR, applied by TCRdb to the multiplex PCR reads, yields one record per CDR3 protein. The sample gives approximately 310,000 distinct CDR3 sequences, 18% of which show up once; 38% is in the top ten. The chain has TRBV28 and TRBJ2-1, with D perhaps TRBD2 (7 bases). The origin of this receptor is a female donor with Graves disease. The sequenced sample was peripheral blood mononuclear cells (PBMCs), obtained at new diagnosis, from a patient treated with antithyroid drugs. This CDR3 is CASSLPSGGVANEQFF. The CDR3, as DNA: TGTGCCAGCAGTTTACCCTCGGGGGGCGTAGCCAATGAGCAGTTCTTC. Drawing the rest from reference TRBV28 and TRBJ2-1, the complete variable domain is DVKVTQSSRYLVKRTGEKVFLECVQDMDHENMFWYRQDPGLGLRLIYFSYDVKMKEKGDIPEGYSVSREKKERFSLILESASTNQTSMYLCASSLPSGGVANEQFFGPGTRLTVL.